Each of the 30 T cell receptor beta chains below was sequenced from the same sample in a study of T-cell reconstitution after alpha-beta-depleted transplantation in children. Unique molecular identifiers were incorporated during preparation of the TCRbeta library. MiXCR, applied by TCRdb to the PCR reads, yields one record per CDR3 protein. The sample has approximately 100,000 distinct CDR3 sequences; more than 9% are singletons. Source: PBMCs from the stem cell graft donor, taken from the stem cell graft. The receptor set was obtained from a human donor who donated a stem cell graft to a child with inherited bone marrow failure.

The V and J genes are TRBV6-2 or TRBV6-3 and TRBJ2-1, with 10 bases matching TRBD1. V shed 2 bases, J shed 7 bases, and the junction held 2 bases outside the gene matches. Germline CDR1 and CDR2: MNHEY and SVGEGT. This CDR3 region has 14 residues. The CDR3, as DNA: TGTGCCAGCAGTTACGGACAGGGGGTGAATGAGCAGTTCTTC. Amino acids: CASSYGQGVNEQFF.

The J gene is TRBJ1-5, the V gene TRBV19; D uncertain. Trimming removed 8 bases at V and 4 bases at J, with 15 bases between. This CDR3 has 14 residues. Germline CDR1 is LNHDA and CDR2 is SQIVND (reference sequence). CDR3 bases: TGTGCCAGTGCCCTCCGGGAGTTAAATCAGCCCCAGCATTTT. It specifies CASALRELNQPQHF.

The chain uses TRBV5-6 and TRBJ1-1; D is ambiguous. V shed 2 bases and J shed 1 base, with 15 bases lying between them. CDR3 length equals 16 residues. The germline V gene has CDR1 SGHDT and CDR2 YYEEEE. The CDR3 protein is CASSLDSMRGNTEAFF. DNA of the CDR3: TGTGCCAGCAGCTTAGACTCCATGCGAGGGAACACTGAAGCTTTCTTT.

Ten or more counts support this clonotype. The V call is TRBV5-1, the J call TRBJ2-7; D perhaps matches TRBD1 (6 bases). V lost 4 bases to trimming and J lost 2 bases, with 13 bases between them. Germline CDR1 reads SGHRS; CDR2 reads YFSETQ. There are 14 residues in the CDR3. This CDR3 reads CASSQGHGPYEQYF. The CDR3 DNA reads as TGCGCCAGCAGCCAGGGACACGGACCCTACGAGCAGTACTTC.

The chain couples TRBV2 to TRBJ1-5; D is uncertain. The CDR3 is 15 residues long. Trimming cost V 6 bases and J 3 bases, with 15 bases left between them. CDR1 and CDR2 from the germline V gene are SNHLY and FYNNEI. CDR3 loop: CASSPLAEANQPQHF. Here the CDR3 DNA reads TGTGCCAGCAGCCCCCTTGCCGAGGCCAATCAGCCCCAGCATTTT.

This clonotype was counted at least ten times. The CDR3 DNA follows: TGCAGCGTTGAGGCCGGGGGTGAGACCCAGTACTTC. It specifies CSVEAGGETQYF. The V call is TRBV29-1, the J call TRBJ2-5; a weak D match, TRBD2 (6 bases). The V and J ends lost 3 bases and 5 bases respectively, with 10 bases between them. Germline CDR1 reads SQVTM; CDR2 reads ANQGSEA. The length of the CDR3 is 12 residues. The variable domain in full, completed from reference TRBV29-1 and TRBJ2-5, reads SAVISQKPSRDICQRGTSLTIQCQVDSQVTMMFWYRQQPGQSLTLIATANQGSEATYESGFVIDKFPISRPNLTFSTLTVSNMSPEDSSIYLCSVEAGGETQYFGPGTRLLVL.

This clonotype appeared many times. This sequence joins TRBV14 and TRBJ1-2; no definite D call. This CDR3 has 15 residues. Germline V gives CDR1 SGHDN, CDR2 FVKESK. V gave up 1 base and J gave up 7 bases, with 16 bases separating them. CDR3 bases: TGTGCCAGCAGCCAAGTGCAGACCTCTGCTGTTGGCTACACCTTC. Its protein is CASSQVQTSAVGYTF.

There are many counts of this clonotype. This CDR3 reads CASSAPVAGTYNEQFF. The CDR3 region has the DNA TGCGCCAGCAGCGCACCCGTAGCGGGGACGTACAATGAGCAGTTCTTC. The rearrangement links TRBV5-1 to TRBJ2-1; 8 bases line up with TRBD2. CDR3 length equals 16 residues. Germline V gene sequence: CDR1 SGHRS, CDR2 YFSETQ. J gave up 4 bases and V 4 bases, and 10 bases lay outside the gene matches.

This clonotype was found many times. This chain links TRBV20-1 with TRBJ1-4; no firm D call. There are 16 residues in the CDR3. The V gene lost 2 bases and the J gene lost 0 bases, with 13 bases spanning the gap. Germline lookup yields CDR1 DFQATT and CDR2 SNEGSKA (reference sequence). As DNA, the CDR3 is TGCAGTGCTAGACTACCGGAATCTGCAACTAATGAAAAACTGTTTTTT. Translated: CSARLPESATNEKLFF.

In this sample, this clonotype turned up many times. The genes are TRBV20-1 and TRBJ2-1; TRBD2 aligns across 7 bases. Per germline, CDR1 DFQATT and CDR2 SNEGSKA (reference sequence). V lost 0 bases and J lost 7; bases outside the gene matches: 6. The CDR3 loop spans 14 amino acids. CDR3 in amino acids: CSAREGRAGNEQFF. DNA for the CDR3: TGCAGTGCTAGAGAGGGGAGGGCCGGTAATGAGCAGTTCTTC.

CDR3 protein: CASDRSYSGANVLTF. The CDR3 bases are TGTGCCAGCGACAGATCCTACTCTGGGGCCAACGTCCTGACTTTC. The chain couples TRBV12-3 or TRBV12-4 to TRBJ2-6, with D possibly matching TRBD1 (5 bases). V lost 8 bases to trimming and J lost 0 bases, with 11 bases between them. The CDR3 is made up of 15 amino acids.

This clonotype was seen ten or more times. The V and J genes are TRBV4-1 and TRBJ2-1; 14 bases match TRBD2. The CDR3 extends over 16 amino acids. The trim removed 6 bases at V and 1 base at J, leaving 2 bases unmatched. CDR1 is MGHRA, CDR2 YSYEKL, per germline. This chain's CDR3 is CASSRTSGRSYNEQFF. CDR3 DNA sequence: TGCGCCAGCAGTCGGACTAGCGGGAGGTCCTACAATGAGCAGTTCTTC.

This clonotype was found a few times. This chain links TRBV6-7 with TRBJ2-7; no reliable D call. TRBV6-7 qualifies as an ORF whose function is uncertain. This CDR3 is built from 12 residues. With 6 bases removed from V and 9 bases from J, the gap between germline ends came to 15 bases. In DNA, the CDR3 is TGTGCCAGCAGCCCGGCCCCTGAGCGGCAGTACTTC. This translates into CASSPAPERQYF.

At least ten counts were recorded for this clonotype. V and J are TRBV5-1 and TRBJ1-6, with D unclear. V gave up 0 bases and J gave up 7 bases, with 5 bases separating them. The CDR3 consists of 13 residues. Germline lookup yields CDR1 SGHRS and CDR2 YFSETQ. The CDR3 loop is CASSLGRNSPLHF. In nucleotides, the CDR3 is TGCGCCAGCAGCTTGGGGAGGAATTCACCCCTCCACTTT.

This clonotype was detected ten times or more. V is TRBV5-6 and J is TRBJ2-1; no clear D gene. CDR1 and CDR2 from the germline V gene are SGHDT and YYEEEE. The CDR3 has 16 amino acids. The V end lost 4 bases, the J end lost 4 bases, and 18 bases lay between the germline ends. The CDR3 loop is CASSLAMFGAYNEQFF. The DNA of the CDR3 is TGTGCCAGCAGCCTCGCTATGTTTGGCGCTTACAATGAGCAGTTCTTC.

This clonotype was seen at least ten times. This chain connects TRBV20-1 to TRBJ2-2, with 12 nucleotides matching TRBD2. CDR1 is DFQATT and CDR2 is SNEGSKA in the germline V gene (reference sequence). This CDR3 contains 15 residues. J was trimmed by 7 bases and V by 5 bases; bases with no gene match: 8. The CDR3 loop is CSAAGTSGYHGELFF. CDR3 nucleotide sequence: TGCAGTGCTGCCGGGACTAGCGGGTACCACGGGGAGCTGTTTTTT.

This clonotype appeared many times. As DNA, the CDR3 is TGCAGTGCTAGATGGGGTAGAACTGGAAACACCATATATTTT. Protein: CSARWGRTGNTIYF. The chain employs TRBV20-1 and TRBJ1-3; no clear D gene. The germline V gene encodes CDR1 DFQATT and CDR2 SNEGSKA (reference sequence). The CDR3 is 14 amino acids. V lost 2 bases to trimming and J lost 2 bases, with 10 bases between them.

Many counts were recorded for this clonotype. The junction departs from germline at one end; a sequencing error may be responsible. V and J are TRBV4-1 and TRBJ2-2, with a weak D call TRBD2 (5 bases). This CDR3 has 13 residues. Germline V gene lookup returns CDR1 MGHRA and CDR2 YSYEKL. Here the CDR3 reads CASSRRISGELFF. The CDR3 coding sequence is TGCGCCAGCAGCCGGAGGATATCCGGGGAGCTTTTTTTT.

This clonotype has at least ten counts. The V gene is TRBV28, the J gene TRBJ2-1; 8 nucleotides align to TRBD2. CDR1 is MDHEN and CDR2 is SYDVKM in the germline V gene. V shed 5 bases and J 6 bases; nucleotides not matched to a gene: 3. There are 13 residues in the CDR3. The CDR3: CASSREGLNEQFF. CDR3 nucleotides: TGTGCCAGCAGTCGGGAGGGCCTCAATGAGCAGTTCTTC.

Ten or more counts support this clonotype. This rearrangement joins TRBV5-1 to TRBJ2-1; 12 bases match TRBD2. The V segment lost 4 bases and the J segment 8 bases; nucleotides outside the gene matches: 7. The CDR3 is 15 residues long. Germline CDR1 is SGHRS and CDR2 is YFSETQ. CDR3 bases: TGCGCCAGCAGCCGACTAGCGGGAGAGGTGGATGAGCAGTTCTTC. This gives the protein CASSRLAGEVDEQFF.

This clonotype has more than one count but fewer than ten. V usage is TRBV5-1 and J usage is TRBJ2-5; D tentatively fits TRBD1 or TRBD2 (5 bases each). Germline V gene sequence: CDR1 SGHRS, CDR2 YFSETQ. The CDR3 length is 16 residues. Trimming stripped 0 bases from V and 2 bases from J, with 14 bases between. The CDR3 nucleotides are TGCGCCAGCAGCTTGGCTGGACGGGGCGGACAAGAGACCCAGTACTTC. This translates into CASSLAGRGGQETQYF.

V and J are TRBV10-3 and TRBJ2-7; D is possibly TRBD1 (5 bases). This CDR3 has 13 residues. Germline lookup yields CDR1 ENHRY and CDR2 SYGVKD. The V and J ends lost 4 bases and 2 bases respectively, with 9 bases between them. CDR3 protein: CAISGKGTYEQYF. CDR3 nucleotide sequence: TGTGCCATCAGTGGCAAGGGGACCTACGAGCAGTACTTC.

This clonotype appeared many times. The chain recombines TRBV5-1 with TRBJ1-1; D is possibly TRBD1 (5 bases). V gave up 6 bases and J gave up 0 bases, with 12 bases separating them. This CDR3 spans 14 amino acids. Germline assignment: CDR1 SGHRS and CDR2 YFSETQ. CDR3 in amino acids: CASTSGPMNTEAFF. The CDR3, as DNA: TGCGCCAGCACCTCGGGGCCCATGAACACTGAAGCTTTCTTT.

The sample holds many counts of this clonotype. CDR3 in amino acids: CSARDVGGPYNEQFF. CDR3 coding DNA: TGCAGTGCTAGAGATGTGGGGGGGCCTTACAATGAGCAGTTCTTC. The chain employs TRBV20-1 and TRBJ2-1, with D perhaps TRBD2 (7 bases). Trimming took 0 bases from V and 4 from J, leaving 13 bases between them. CDR1 is DFQATT, CDR2 SNEGSKA, per germline (reference sequence). The CDR3 contains 15 residues.

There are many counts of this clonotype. In DNA, the CDR3 is TGCAGTGCGTATGGGGGTGCCACCGGGGAGCTGTTTTTT. This encodes CSAYGGATGELFF. J is TRBJ2-2 and V is TRBV20-1; D is tentatively TRBD1 or TRBD2 (5 bases each). With 6 bases removed from V and 4 bases from J, the gap between germline ends came to 12 bases. Germline V gives CDR1 DFQATT, CDR2 SNEGSKA (reference sequence). The CDR3 loop spans 13 amino acids.

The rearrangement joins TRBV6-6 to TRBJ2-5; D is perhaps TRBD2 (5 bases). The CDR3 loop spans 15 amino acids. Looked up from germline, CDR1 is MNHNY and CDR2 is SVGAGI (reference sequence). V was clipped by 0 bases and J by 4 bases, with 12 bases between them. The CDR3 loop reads CASSYSKGDGETQYF. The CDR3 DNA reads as TGTGCCAGCAGTTACTCGAAGGGAGATGGAGAGACCCAGTACTTC.

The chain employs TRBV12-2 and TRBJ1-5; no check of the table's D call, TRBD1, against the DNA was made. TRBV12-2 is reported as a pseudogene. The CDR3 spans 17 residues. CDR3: CASRLGPRQASNQPQHF. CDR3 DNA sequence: TGTGCAAGTCGCTTAGGCCCAAGACAGGCAAGCAATCAGCCCCAGCATTTT.

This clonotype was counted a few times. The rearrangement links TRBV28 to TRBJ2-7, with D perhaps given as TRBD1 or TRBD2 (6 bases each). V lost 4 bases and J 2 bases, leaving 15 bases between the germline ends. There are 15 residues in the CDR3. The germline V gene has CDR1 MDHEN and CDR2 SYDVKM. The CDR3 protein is CASSSTSGGPYEQYF. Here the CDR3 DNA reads TGTGCCAGCAGTTCGACTAGTGGGGGGCCCTACGAGCAGTACTTC.

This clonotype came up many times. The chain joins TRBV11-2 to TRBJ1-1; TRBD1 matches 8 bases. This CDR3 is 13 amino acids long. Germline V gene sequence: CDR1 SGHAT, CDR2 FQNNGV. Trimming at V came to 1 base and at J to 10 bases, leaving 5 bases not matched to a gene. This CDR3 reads CASSLGQGSGAFF. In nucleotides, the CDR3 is TGTGCCAGCAGCTTAGGACAGGGGTCGGGAGCTTTCTTT. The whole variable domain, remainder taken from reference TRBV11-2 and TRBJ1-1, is EAGVAQSPRYKIIEKRQSVAFWCNPISGHATLYWYQQILGQGPKLLIQFQNNGVVDDSQLPKDRFSAERLKGVDSTLKIQPAKLEDSAVYLCASSLGQGSGAFFGQGTRLTVV.

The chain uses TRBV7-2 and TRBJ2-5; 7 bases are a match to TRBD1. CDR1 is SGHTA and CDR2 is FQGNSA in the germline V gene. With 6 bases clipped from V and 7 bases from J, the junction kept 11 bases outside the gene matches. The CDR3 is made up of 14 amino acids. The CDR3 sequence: CASSYSTGVGTQYF. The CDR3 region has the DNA TGTGCCAGCAGTTACTCTACAGGGGTTGGGACCCAGTACTTC.